A selection of T cell receptor beta chains follows, all from one sample in a study of blood T cell repertoires in COVID-19. Measured with immunoSEQ multiplex PCR; TCRdb has only the in-frame clones, and not every one. The sample comprises 100,000 to 150,000 clones, about 85% of which are singletons, and 25% to 30% rests with the top ten. What was sequenced was peripheral blood. The receptors come from a woman older than 75 with acute or convalescent COVID-19. Each CDR3 is given with its conserved first and last residue. The order of the fields is J gene, D gene, clone size, V gene, CDR3 DNA, CDR3 protein. The D gene is left open where the match is weak. A clone size is listed for some rows: how often the clone was seen (once, few, many), or a class if it is expanded.

TRBJ2-1 | TRBD2 | NA | TRBV12-3/TRBV12-4 | TGTGCCAGCAGGCTCTCTAGCGGGGGGCAGTTCTTC | CASRLSSGGQFF
TRBJ2-1 | NA | NA | TRBV10-1 | TGCGCCAGCAGTGAGAGAGGGTCCACGATGTTCTTC | CASSERGSTMFF
TRBJ1-1 | TRBD1 | NA | TRBV5-1 | TGCGCCAGCTTCAGGGGAGACAGGGAGAACACTGAAGCTTTCTTT | CASFRGDRENTEAFF
TRBJ1-1 | NA | NA | TRBV6-2/TRBV6-3 | TGTGCCAGCAGTTACAAAGTCACGGGGACTGAAGCTTTCTTT | CASSYKVTGTEAFF
TRBJ1-1 | NA | once | TRBV7-9 | TGTGCCAGCAGCCATGGACAAGTGAACACTGAAGCTTTCTTT | CASSHGQVNTEAFF
TRBJ2-7 | TRBD1 | NA | TRBV19 | TGTGCCAGTAGGGACAGGGGCGAGTTCGAGCAGTACTTC | CASRDRGEFEQYF
TRBJ1-2 | NA | NA | TRBV19 | TGTGCCAGTAGTATATCTTCCCCAGGCCCCAACTATGGCTACACCTTC | CASSISSPGPNYGYTF
TRBJ1-1 | NA | NA | TRBV12-5 | TGTGCTAGTGGTTTGGTACTCGCGCGTGGGGGGACTGAAGCTTTCTTT | CASGLVLARGGTEAFF
TRBJ2-7 | TRBD2 | NA | TRBV7-3 | TGTGCCAGCAGCTTAAGTAGCGGGGCCTACGAGCAGTACTTC | CASSLSSGAYEQYF
TRBJ2-1 | NA | NA | TRBV28 | TGTGCCAGCACCAGACGACAGGCTATCTCCTACAATGAGCAGTTCTTC | CASTRRQAISYNEQFF
TRBJ2-6 | TRBD1 | NA | TRBV18 | TGTGCCAGCTCACCGCTCCGGGACAGCACCTCTGGGGCCAACGTCCTGACTTTC | CASSPLRDSTSGANVLTF
TRBJ1-6 | NA | NA | TRBV20-1 | TGCAGTGCTAGTAGGGAGAATTCACCCCTCCACTTT | CSASRENSPLHF
TRBJ1-1 | TRBD1 | NA | TRBV5-4 | TGTGCCAGCAGCTTGGACAGGGGGAACACTGAAGCTTTCTTT | CASSLDRGNTEAFF
TRBJ1-1 | NA | NA | TRBV6-5 | TGTGCCAGCAGTACCGGGGGGAACACTGAAGCTTTCTTT | CASSTGGNTEAFF
TRBJ2-2 | TRBD1 | NA | TRBV10-3 | TGTGCCATCCGCGACAGGGTCACCGGGGAGCTGTTTTTT | CAIRDRVTGELFF
TRBJ2-1 | TRBD2 | NA | TRBV6-6 | TGTGCCAGCAGTTACTCGATACTAGCGGGGAACAATGAGCAGTTCTTC | CASSYSILAGNNEQFF
TRBJ2-1 | TRBD2 | NA | TRBV3-1/TRBV3-2 | TGTGCCAGCAGCCATAGCGGGGTACCGAGGAATGAGCAGTTCTTC | CASSHSGVPRNEQFF
TRBJ1-5 | NA | NA | TRBV4-1 | TGCGCCAGCAGCCAAGTTTCAGGGGTTAGACAGCCCCAGCATTTT | CASSQVSGVRQPQHF
TRBJ1-3 | NA | NA | TRBV6-5 | TGTGCCAGCAGTTACTCCCAAGCTCGGGAAAACACCATATATTTT | CASSYSQARENTIYF
TRBJ2-2 | TRBD2 | NA | TRBV5-1 | TGCGCCAGCAGCCGGGAGGGACAAAGCACCGGGGAGCTGTTTTTT | CASSREGQSTGELFF
TRBJ1-2 | TRBD1 | NA | TRBV10-2 | TGCGCCAGCAGTGACCGAGACAGGGACGGGAACTATGGCTACACCTTC | CASSDRDRDGNYGYTF
TRBJ1-3 | NA | NA | TRBV11-2 | TGTGCCAGCAGCCCAATCTCGGGAGGCGGAGCTGGAAACACCATATATTTT | CASSPISGGGAGNTIYF
TRBJ1-2 | TRBD1 | NA | TRBV28 | TGTGCCAGCAGAACCGGACAGGGGGCATATGGCTACACCTTC | CASRTGQGAYGYTF
TRBJ1-2 | NA | NA | TRBV4-2 | TGTGCCAGCAGCCAAGGGTACGGGATCGGCTACACCTTC | CASSQGYGIGYTF
TRBJ2-3 | NA | NA | TRBV9 | TGTGCCAGCAGCGTAGGAGGGGGAGATACGCAGTATTTT | CASSVGGGDTQYF
TRBJ1-6 | TRBD1 | NA | TRBV4-1 | TGCGCCAGCAGCGATCGACAGGGCACACCCCTCCACTTT | CASSDRQGTPLHF
TRBJ1-6 | NA | NA | TRBV4-2 | TGTGCCAGCGGGCCCAGGTACTCACCCCTCCACTTT | CASGPRYSPLHF
TRBJ2-1 | TRBD1 | once | TRBV7-2 | TGTGCCAGCAGCTTAACTGGACAGGGCTACAATGAGCAGTTCTTC | CASSLTGQGYNEQFF
TRBJ2-1 | NA | NA | TRBV2 | TGTGCCAGCAAGGTTGTCAGGGCGAATGAGCAGTTCTTC | CASKVVRANEQFF
TRBJ2-1 | TRBD2 | NA | TRBV7-2 | TGTGCCAGCAGCTTGATGTCGGGGGGGTACAATGAGCAGTTCTTC | CASSLMSGGYNEQFF
TRBJ1-4 | NA | once | TRBV15 | TGTGCCACCAGCAGAGTTGTGGGCCCGCGCGAAAAACTGTTTTTT | CATSRVVGPREKLFF
TRBJ2-1 | TRBD2 | NA | TRBV7-7 | TGTGCCAGCAGCTCTTCGGGTATATGGCGGGGGAAGTCCTGCGGTAATGAGCAGTTCTTC | CASSSSGIWRGKSCGNEQFF
TRBJ2-2 | NA | few | TRBV5-1 | TGCGCCAGCAGCCGGGCGGGGCTCGCCCCCGGGGAGCTGTTTTTT | CASSRAGLAPGELFF
TRBJ1-3 | NA | NA | TRBV11-1 | TGTGCCAGCAGCTTAGGCGGATCCTCTGGAAACACCATATATTTT | CASSLGGSSGNTIYF
TRBJ1-4 | NA | NA | TRBV20-1 | TGCAGTGCCGAGGTTGGGGAAAAACTGTTTTTT | CSAEVGEKLFF
TRBJ1-5 | NA | NA | TRBV6-6 | TGTGCCAGTACGTACTATAGCAATCAGCCCCAGCATTTT | CASTYYSNQPQHF
TRBJ1-2 | NA | NA | TRBV5-1 | TGCGCCAGCAGCTTGGGAGGGCCTGGCTACACCTTC | CASSLGGPGYTF
TRBJ1-4 | NA | NA | TRBV7-9 | TGTGCCAGCAGCTTACGGGGGTTGGGGAGAAATGAAAAACTGTTTTTT | CASSLRGLGRNEKLFF
TRBJ2-5 | NA | NA | TRBV4-1 | TGCGCCAGCAAATCAGTAACGGAGACCCAGTACTTC | CASKSVTETQYF
TRBJ2-7 | TRBD2 | NA | TRBV7-2 | TGTGCCAGCAGTCCCGGAGGTGCGGGGGGGCTACAGCAGTACTTC | CASSPGGAGGLQQYF
TRBJ1-3 | NA | NA | TRBV4-3 | TGCGCCAGCAGCCAAGATTCAGGGGTTGGAAACACCATATATTTT | CASSQDSGVGNTIYF
TRBJ2-5 | TRBD1 | NA | TRBV5-1 | TGCGCCAGCAGCCGGACAGGGAACCAAGAGACCCAGTACTTC | CASSRTGNQETQYF
TRBJ1-5 | TRBD1 | NA | TRBV28 | TGTGCCAGCAGTCCAAGGGACAGGAGCAATCAGCCCCAGCATTTT | CASSPRDRSNQPQHF
TRBJ1-2 | TRBD1 | NA | TRBV7-3 | TGTGCCAGCAGCTTCTCACAGGGGGACGGCTACACCTTC | CASSFSQGDGYTF
TRBJ2-5 | TRBD1 | NA | TRBV3-1/TRBV3-2 | TGTGCCAGCAGCCAAGGGGACAGGGGGCCGGAGACCCAGTACTTC | CASSQGDRGPETQYF
TRBJ1-2 | NA | NA | TRBV9 | TGTGCCAGCAGCGTCGCGGAGTTTGGCTACACCTTC | CASSVAEFGYTF
TRBJ1-1 | TRBD1 | NA | TRBV6-4 | TGTGCCAGCACCAGGGGGCTGAACACTGAAGCTTTCTTT | CASTRGLNTEAFF
TRBJ1-6 | NA | NA | TRBV4-3 | TGCGCCAGCAGCCAAACCGCTACCAAATCCTATAATTCACCCCTCCACTTT | CASSQTATKSYNSPLHF
TRBJ2-5 | TRBD1 | NA | TRBV19 | TGTGCCAGTAGTCGGGACAGACAGGGGCAAGAGACCCAGTACTTC | CASSRDRQGQETQYF
TRBJ1-2 | TRBD1 | few | TRBV7-8 | TGTGCCAGCAGCTCATGGGGACAGAAGCACTATGGCTACACCTTC | CASSSWGQKHYGYTF
TRBJ2-2 | NA | NA | TRBV5-1 | TGCGCCAGCAGGGTCCGCCCGCGATACACCGGGGAGCTGTTTTTT | CASRVRPRYTGELFF
TRBJ1-2 | TRBD1 | NA | TRBV5-1 | TGCGCCAGCAGCGGAGGGACAGGGGGAACTGGTGGCTACACCTTC | CASSGGTGGTGGYTF
TRBJ2-3 | TRBD2 | NA | TRBV3-1/TRBV3-2 | TGTGCCAGCAGCCAAGGGTGGCGGGGGGGCACAGATACGCAGTATTTT | CASSQGWRGGTDTQYF
TRBJ1-3 | NA | once | TRBV6-5 | TGTGCCAGCAGTCGCAGGGGTCGGCACACCATATATTTT | CASSRRGRHTIYF